The rows below give T cell receptor beta chains drawn from one sample of a study of identical twins. TCRdb redid the calling of the 5' RACE reads with MiXCR, one entry per CDR3 protein. The table records a few hundred thousand distinct CDR3 sequences, about 9% of them present only once. Sequenced sample: naive T cells sorted from blood. All receptors come from a woman aged 45-59 years in good health. Each CDR3 is given with its conserved first and last residue. Each record gives: J gene, V gene, D gene, clone size, CDR3 DNA, CDR3 protein. The D gene is left open where the match is weak. The size field is filled for only some rows; it gives once, few, many or a size class.

>TRBJ2-3|TRBV12-3/TRBV12-4|.|many
TGTGCCAGCAGAACCACAGGGGATACGCAGTATTTT
CASRTTGDTQYF
>TRBJ2-2|TRBV7-8|.|few
TGTGCCAGCAGCCGAAAAAGAACCGGGGAGCTGTTTTTT
CASSRKRTGELFF
>TRBJ2-3|TRBV29-1|.|few
TGCAGCGCCGAGACGGCTACTAGCACAGATACGCAGTATTTT
CSAETATSTDTQYF
>TRBJ2-4|TRBV6-2/TRBV6-3|TRBD1|.
TGTGCCAGCAGTCAGGACAGGGGGTTCGCCAAAAACATTCAGTACTTC
CASSQDRGFAKNIQYF
>TRBJ1-2|TRBV5-1|.|many
TGCGCCAGCAGCTTGGCCCTATTAAAGGGCTACACCTTC
CASSLALLKGYTF
>TRBJ2-1|TRBV29-1|TRBD1|many
TGCAGCGCCAACGACCGGGACAGGGTATCTAATGAGCAGTTCTTC
CSANDRDRVSNEQFF
>TRBJ2-7|TRBV5-1|.|few
TGCGCCAGCAGCTTGGCCGGGAGGACAGGGCTCTACGAGCAGTACTTC
CASSLAGRTGLYEQYF
>TRBJ2-1|TRBV5-1|TRBD2|many
TGCGCCAGCAGCTTGGGTCTAGCGGGAGTCCTTGAGCAGTTCTTC
CASSLGLAGVLEQFF
>TRBJ1-1|TRBV5-1|.|few
TGCGCCAGCAGCTTGAAAACAGGGCCGAACACTGAAGCTTTCTTT
CASSLKTGPNTEAFF
>TRBJ2-3|TRBV7-9|.|.
TGTGCCAGCAACCAGGAGGTGCTAGCAAACACGCAGTATTTT
CASNQEVLANTQYF
>TRBJ2-3|TRBV7-2|.|.
TGTGCCAGCAGCACCCGATTGACAGATACGCAGTATTTT
CASSTRLTDTQYF
>TRBJ2-3|TRBV7-9|.|many
TGTGCCAGCAGCTTTAGCTCCGCTAGCACAGATACGCAGTATTTT
CASSFSSASTDTQYF
>TRBJ2-3|TRBV20-1|.|.
TGCAGTGCTAGAGCCTCGAGCTGGGCGGCAGATACGCAGTATTTT
CSARASSWAADTQYF
>TRBJ1-1|TRBV3-1|.|.
TGTGCCAGCAACGGGGGCCACACTGAAGCTTTCTTT
CASNGGHTEAFF
>TRBJ2-3|TRBV12-3/TRBV12-4|.|.
TGTGCCAGCAGTTTTACTGGTCCTACAGATACGCAGTATTTT
CASSFTGPTDTQYF
>TRBJ2-2|TRBV5-1|TRBD1|few
TGCGCCAGCAGCTGGACAGGGAGCGGTACCACCGGGGAGCTGTTTTTT
CASSWTGSGTTGELFF
>TRBJ2-1|TRBV7-2|.|many
TGTGCCAGCAGCTTAGCGGGAGGATCTAACAATGAGCAGTTCTTC
CASSLAGGSNNEQFF